A selection of T cell receptor beta chains follows, all from one sample in a study of T cell repertoires in cytomegalovirus infection. One entry per CDR3 protein, called by TCRdb with MiXCR from the reads. Of fewer than 550,000 distinct CDR3 sequences in the sample, 15% to 20% were seen once. Specimen: CD8+ T cells from PBMCs. These TCRs come from a human donor in good health (CMV status not recorded). Some clones in this sample may be carry-over from other donors' samples. Each CDR3 is given with its conserved first and last residue. The D gene is left open where the match is weak. The size entry is marked missing in some rows and otherwise reads once, few, many or a size class.

CDR3aa: CASSYSEGNTGELFF; CDR3nt: TGTGCCAGCAGTTACTCGGAAGGGAACACCGGGGAGCTGTTTTTT; j_gene: TRBJ2-2; abundance: few; d_gene: NA; v_gene: TRBV6-5
CDR3aa: CARVTSEKLFF; CDR3nt: TGTGCCAGGGTCACCAGTGAAAAACTGTTTTTT; j_gene: TRBJ1-4; abundance: few; d_gene: NA; v_gene: TRBV6-4
CDR3aa: CASSGPGLAGDGETQYF; CDR3nt: TGCGCCAGCAGCGGCCCGGGACTAGCGGGAGATGGAGAGACCCAGTACTTC; j_gene: TRBJ2-5; abundance: NA; d_gene: TRBD2; v_gene: TRBV5-1
CDR3aa: CASIRQGYNQPQHF; CDR3nt: TGTGCCAGCATCCGACAGGGATACAATCAGCCCCAGCATTTT; j_gene: TRBJ1-5; abundance: many; d_gene: TRBD1; v_gene: TRBV12-3/TRBV12-4
CDR3aa: CASSQDFGHPYTF; CDR3nt: TGTGCCAGCAGCCAAGACTTCGGGCACCCCTACACCTTC; j_gene: TRBJ1-2; abundance: NA; d_gene: NA; v_gene: TRBV14
CDR3aa: CASSQARRGTEAFF; CDR3nt: TGTGCCAGCAGCCAAGCGCGCAGGGGGACTGAAGCTTTCTTT; j_gene: TRBJ1-1; abundance: few; d_gene: TRBD1; v_gene: TRBV14
CDR3aa: CSARDNTFMDGSYEQYF; CDR3nt: TGCAGTGCTAGAGATAACACGTTCATGGACGGCTCCTACGAGCAGTACTTC; j_gene: TRBJ2-7; abundance: NA; d_gene: NA; v_gene: TRBV20-1
CDR3aa: CASSPDLNQPQHF; CDR3nt: TGTGCCAGCAGCCCCGACTTAAATCAGCCCCAGCATTTT; j_gene: TRBJ1-5; abundance: many; d_gene: NA; v_gene: TRBV7-2
CDR3aa: CASSFLGASYGYTF; CDR3nt: TGTGCCAGCAGCTTTCTGGGGGCTTCCTATGGCTACACCTTC; j_gene: TRBJ1-2; abundance: many; d_gene: NA; v_gene: TRBV7-2
CDR3aa: CATERYSTDTQYF; CDR3nt: TGTGCCACCGAGAGGTATAGCACAGATACGCAGTATTTT; j_gene: TRBJ2-3; abundance: few; d_gene: NA; v_gene: TRBV7-9
CDR3aa: CASSPSPAYSYEQYF; CDR3nt: TGTGCCAGCAGTCCCTCCCCCGCCTACTCCTACGAGCAGTACTTC; j_gene: TRBJ2-7; abundance: many; d_gene: NA; v_gene: TRBV28
CDR3aa: CASSLRKGDGYTF; CDR3nt: TGTGCCAGCAGCCTCCGGAAAGGTGATGGCTACACCTTC; j_gene: TRBJ1-2; abundance: NA; d_gene: NA; v_gene: TRBV7-2
CDR3aa: CASSLAGLRLSNEQFF; CDR3nt: TGTGCCAGCAGCTTAGCCGGACTCCGCTTGAGTAATGAGCAGTTCTTC; j_gene: TRBJ2-1; abundance: many; d_gene: NA; v_gene: TRBV7-8
CDR3aa: CASSPSLAGRKTDTQYF; CDR3nt: TGTGCCAGCAGCCCCTCTTTAGCTGGTCGGAAGACAGATACGCAGTATTTT; j_gene: TRBJ2-3; abundance: many; d_gene: NA; v_gene: TRBV5-6